This TCR beta chain was observed in a study of T-cell reconstitution after alpha-beta-depleted transplantation in children. This CDR3 comprises 16 residues. The germline V gene has CDR1 MNHEY and CDR2 SMNVEV (reference sequence). V was trimmed by 6 bases and J by 2 bases, leaving 16 bases between them. This clonotype was observed at least ten times. Library preparation (for TCRbeta) was performed with unique molecular identifiers. TCRdb redid the calling of the PCR reads with MiXCR, one entry per CDR3 protein. The sample lists around 87,000 distinct CDR3 sequences; 7% to 10% were seen once. The TCR comes from a human donor who donated a stem cell graft to a child with congenital amegakaryocytic thrombocytopenia. V is TRBV27 and J is TRBJ2-2; D is possibly TRBD1 or TRBD2 (5 bases each). The material sequenced was PBMCs from the stem cell graft donor, taken from the stem cell graft. CDR3 protein: CASRGIGTLNTGELFF. The CDR3, as DNA: TGTGCCAGCAGAGGCATCGGGACGCTAAACACCGGGGAGCTGTTTTTT.